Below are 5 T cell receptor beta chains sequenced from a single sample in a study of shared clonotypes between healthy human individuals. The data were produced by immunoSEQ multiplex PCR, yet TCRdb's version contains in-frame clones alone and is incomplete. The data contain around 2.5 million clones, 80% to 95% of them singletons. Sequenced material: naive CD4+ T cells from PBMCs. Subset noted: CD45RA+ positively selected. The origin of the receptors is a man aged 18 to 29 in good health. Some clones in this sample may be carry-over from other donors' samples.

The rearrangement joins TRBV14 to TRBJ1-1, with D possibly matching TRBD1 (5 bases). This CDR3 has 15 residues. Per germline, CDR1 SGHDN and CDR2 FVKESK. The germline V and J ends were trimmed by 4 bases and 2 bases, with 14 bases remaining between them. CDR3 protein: CASSRGTEPNTEAFF. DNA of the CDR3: TGTGCCAGCAGCCGGGGGACGGAGCCTAACACTGAAGCTTTCTTT. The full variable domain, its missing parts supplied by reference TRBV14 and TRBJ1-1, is EAGVTQFPSHSVIEKGQTVTLRCDPISGHDNLYWYRRVMGKEIKFLLHFVKESKQDESGMPNNRFLAERTGGTYSTLKVQPAELEDSGVYFCASSRGTEPNTEAFFGQGTRLTVV.

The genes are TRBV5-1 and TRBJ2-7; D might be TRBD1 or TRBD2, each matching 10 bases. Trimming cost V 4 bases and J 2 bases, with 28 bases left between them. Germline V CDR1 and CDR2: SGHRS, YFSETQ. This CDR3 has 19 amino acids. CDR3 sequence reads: CASSPKTGGPSGSAYEQYF. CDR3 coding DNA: TGCGCCAGCAGCCCCAAGACAGGGGGCCCTAGCGGGAGCGCCTACGAGCAGTACTTC.

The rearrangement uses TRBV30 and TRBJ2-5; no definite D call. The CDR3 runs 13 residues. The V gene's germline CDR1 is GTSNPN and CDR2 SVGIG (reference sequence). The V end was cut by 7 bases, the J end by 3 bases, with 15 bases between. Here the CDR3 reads CASSLDEKETQYF. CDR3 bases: TGTGCCTCAAGCTTAGATGAGAAAGAGACCCAGTACTTC.

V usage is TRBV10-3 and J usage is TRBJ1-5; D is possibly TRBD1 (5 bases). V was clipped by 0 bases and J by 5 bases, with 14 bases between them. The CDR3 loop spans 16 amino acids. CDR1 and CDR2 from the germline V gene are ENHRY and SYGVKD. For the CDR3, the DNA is TGTGCCATCAGTGAGTCGAAGGCAGGGTCCGATCAGCCCCAGCATTTT. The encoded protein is CAISESKAGSDQPQHF.

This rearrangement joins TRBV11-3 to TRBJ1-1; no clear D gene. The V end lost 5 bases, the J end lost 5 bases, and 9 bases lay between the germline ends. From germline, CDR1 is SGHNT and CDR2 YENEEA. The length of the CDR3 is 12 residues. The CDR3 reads CASSQTGTEAFF. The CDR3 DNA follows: TGTGCCAGCAGCCAGACGGGGACTGAAGCTTTCTTT. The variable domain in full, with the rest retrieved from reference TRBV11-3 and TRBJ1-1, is EAGVVQSPRYKIIEKKQPVAFWCNPISGHNTLYWYLQNLGQGPELLIRYENEEAVDDSQLPKDRFSAERLKGVDSTLKIQPAELGDSAVYLCASSQTGTEAFFGQGTRLTVV.